This T cell receptor beta chain was observed in a study of blood T cell repertoires in COVID-19. Across the whole study: From T cells, B-cell-depleted T cells, or PBMCs came the material, which was cDNA or gDNA.

V lost 2 bases to trimming and J lost 4 bases; unmatched junction nucleotides: 5. This CDR3 contains 15 residues. Germline V gene data show CDR1 as SGHKS and CDR2 as YYEKEE (reference sequence). Original methodology: For nucleated cells, counts were estimated from reference gene primer amplification. Assay used: immunoSEQ multiplex PCR; TCRdb lists only in-frame clones, some missing. V, J and clone size were drawn from that table, and D and trimming were deduced from the DNA. Seen here are over 95,000 clones, roughly 85% observed once, and the top ten hold around 13%. This clonotype was sampled from a human donor in a cohort sampled during active COVID-19. This chain uses TRBV5-5 with TRBJ2-1; 8 bases align to TRBD2. The sequenced sample consisted of peripheral blood. This CDR3 is CASSFVGLGYNEQFF. The CDR3 nucleotides are TGTGCCAGCAGCTTTGTGGGACTAGGGTACAATGAGCAGTTCTTC.